The sequence of this TCR beta chain was determined in a study of T cell repertoires in cytomegalovirus infection. Study-level background: CMV infection together with matching HLA type was indicated by public TCR beta signatures.

Study conclusions and caveats: HLA-C-restricted CMV-specific TCR beta clonotypes prevailed in the ex vivo response.

Via MiXCR, TCRdb re-called the reads, giving one row per CDR3 protein. The repertoire holds around 710,000 distinct CDR3 sequences, with 25% to 35% as singletons. This clonotype was counted a few times. Its antigen is still unknown. Trimming removed 0 bases at V and 6 bases at J, with 11 bases between. The CDR3 contains 15 residues. Germline loops: CDR1 MGHRA, CDR2 YSYEKL. This TCR derives from a human donor in good health (CMV status not recorded). Some clones in this sample may be carry-over from other donors' samples. Source: cultured CD8+ T cells from PBMCs, taken from culture after CMV antigen stimulation. The chain recombines TRBV4-1 with TRBJ2-2; no definite D call. The DNA for the CDR3 is TGCGCCAGCAGCCAAGATTCATTAGGGCCCGGGGAGCTGTTTTTT. Amino acid sequence: CASSQDSLGPGELFF.